What follows are 4 T cell receptor beta chains derived from one specimen sequenced in a study of persistence of HIV-infected CD4 T cells. These receptors have no known antigen. The stimulus was an HIV-1 Gag 15-mer peptide pool, 0.9 to 1 ug/peptide/mL. Sorting of responding CD4+ T cells relied on upregulated CD40 ligand together with CD69. Sequencing used immunoSEQ version 4 in survey mode. Data came from immunoSEQ multiplex PCR; TCRdb stores just in-frame clones and leaves some out. The sample holds 24,000 or so clones, under 80% seen once. Sequencing used CD4+ T cells sorted from PBMCs after roughly 18-hour stimulation, obtained from a patient who received antiretroviral therapy. The receptors come from an adult man with HIV who was CMV-seropositive.

Comment on this clone: Compared with germline, one end of the junction differs, possibly owing to a read error. The V gene is TRBV7-3, the J gene TRBJ2-4; D might be TRBD2 (5 bases). Germline loops: CDR1 SGHTA, CDR2 FQGTGA. The CDR3 has 13 residues. The CDR3 region has the DNA TGTGCCAGCAGCTCTCAAACATCGGAGGTACGGGACTTC. It yields the protein CASSSQTSEVRDF.

This chain's CDR3 is CAIYDRAWGNQPQHF. Written as DNA, the CDR3 is TGTGCCATATATGACAGGGCCTGGGGCAATCAGCCCCAGCATTTT. The rearrangement links TRBV6-5 to TRBJ1-5; 7 positions agree with TRBD1. The CDR3 sequence is 15 residues long. Looked up from germline, CDR1 is MNHEY and CDR2 is SVGAGI. V shed 10 bases, J shed 2 bases, and the junction held 11 bases outside the gene matches.

The V and J genes are TRBV25-1 and TRBJ2-5; unclear D gene. The length of the CDR3 is 17 residues. Trimming pared 3 bases from V and 4 bases from J, leaving 21 bases between. Per the germline V gene, CDR1 is MGHDK and CDR2 is SYGVNS. CDR3 sequence (DNA): TGTGCCAGCAGTGATTCCCGTCCCCGCTCGGAAGCAGAGACCCAGTACTTC. Amino acids: CASSDSRPRSEAETQYF.

This clone was counted a few times. J is TRBJ1-1 and V is TRBV28, with D uncertain. The germline V and J ends were trimmed by 5 bases and 0 bases, with 16 bases remaining between them. The germline gives CDR1 MDHEN, CDR2 SYDVKM. CDR3 length: 16 amino acids. CDR3 region: CASSPPRSRMNTEAFF. CDR3 coding DNA: TGTGCCAGCAGTCCTCCCCGTTCCAGAATGAACACTGAAGCTTTCTTT.